This T cell receptor beta chain was retrieved from a study of blood T cell repertoires in COVID-19. At the level of the study: Collection of acute and convalescent COVID-19 samples took place in the United States, Italy and Spain. Sample material is recorded as cDNA or gDNA derived from T cells, B-cell-depleted T cells, or PBMCs.

Clones were sequenced by immunoSEQ multiplex PCR, and TCRdb holds only the in-frame ones, with some missing. This sample has around 480,000 clones, with 70% to 90% found just once. As concerns this clone: At the DNA level, this CDR3 is encoded by other sequences in the same sample as well.

Looked up from germline, CDR1 is MNHEY and CDR2 is SMNVEV (reference sequence). With 7 bases clipped from V and 8 bases from J, the junction kept 11 bases outside the gene matches. The CDR3 contains 14 residues. One Seattle source followed patients from active infection through their disease course. This clonotype was sampled from a woman aged 45 to 65 with COVID-19, enrolled during active disease. Sequenced material: peripheral blood. The chain combines TRBV27 with TRBJ1-2, with 9 nucleotides matching TRBD1. In DNA form, the CDR3 reads TGTGCCAGCACTTCTACAGGGGGCGCATGGGGCTACACCTTC. This codes for CASTSTGGAWGYTF.